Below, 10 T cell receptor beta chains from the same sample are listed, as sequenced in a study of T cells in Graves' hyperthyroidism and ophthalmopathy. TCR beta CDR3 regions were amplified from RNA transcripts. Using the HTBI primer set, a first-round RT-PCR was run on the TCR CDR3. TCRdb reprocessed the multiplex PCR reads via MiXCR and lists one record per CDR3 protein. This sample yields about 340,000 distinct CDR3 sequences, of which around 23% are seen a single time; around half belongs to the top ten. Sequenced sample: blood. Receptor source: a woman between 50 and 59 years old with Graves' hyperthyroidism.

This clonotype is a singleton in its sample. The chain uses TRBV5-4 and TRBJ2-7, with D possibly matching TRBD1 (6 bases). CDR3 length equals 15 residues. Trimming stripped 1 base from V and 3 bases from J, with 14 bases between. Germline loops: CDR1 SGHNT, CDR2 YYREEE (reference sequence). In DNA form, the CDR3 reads TGTGCCAGCAGCTTGACCGTAGGACAGAACTACGAGCAGTACTTC. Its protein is CASSLTVGQNYEQYF.

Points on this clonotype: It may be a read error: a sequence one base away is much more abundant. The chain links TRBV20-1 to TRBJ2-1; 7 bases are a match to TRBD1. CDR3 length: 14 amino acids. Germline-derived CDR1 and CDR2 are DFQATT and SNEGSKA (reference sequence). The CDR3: CSARGETGLNEQLF. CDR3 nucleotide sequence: TGCAGTGCTAGAGGGGAGACAGGGTTGAATGAGCAGCTCTTC.

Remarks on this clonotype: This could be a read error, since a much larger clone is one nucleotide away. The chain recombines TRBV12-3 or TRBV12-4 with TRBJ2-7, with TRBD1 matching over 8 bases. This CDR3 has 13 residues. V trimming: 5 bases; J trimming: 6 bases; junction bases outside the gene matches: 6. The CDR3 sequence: CASSGQGRREQYF. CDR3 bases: TGTGCCAGCAGTGGACAGGGTAGGCGCGAGCAGTACTTC.

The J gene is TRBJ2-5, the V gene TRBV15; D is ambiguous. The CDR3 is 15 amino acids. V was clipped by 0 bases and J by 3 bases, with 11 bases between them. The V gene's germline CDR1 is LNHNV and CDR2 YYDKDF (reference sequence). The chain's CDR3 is CATSRDRQQKETQYF. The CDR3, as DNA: TGTGCCACCAGCAGAGATAGGCAGCAAAAAGAGACCCAGTACTTC.

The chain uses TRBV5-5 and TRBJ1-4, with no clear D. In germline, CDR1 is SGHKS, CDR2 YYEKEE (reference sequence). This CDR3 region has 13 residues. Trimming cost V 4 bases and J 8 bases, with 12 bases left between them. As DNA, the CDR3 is TGTGCCAGCAGCCTCGGTCTGGGGGAAAAACTGTTTTTT. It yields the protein CASSLGLGEKLFF.

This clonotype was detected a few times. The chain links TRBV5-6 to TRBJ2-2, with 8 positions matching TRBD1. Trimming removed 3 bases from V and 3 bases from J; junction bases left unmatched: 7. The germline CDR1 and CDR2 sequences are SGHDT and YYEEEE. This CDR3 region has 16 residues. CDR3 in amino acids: CASSSFYRGDTGELFF. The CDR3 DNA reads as TGTGCCAGCAGCTCCTTCTACAGGGGGGACACCGGGGAGCTGTTTTTT.

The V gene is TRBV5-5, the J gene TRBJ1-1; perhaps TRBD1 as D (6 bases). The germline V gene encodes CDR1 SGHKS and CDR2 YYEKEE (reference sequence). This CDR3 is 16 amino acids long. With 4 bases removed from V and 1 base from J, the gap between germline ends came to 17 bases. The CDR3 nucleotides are TGTGCCAGCAGCAATTCCCACGACAGGAAGAACACTGAAGCTTTCTTT. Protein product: CASSNSHDRKNTEAFF.

CDR3 residues: CASSFGTGLNTGELFF. In DNA, the CDR3 is TGTGCCAGCAGCTTCGGGACAGGTTTGAACACCGGGGAGCTGTTTTTT. The chain joins TRBV2 to TRBJ2-2; TRBD1 matches 8 bases. J lost 1 base, V lost 6 bases, and 7 bases had no gene match. There are 16 residues in the CDR3. The V gene's germline CDR1 is SNHLY and CDR2 FYNNEI.

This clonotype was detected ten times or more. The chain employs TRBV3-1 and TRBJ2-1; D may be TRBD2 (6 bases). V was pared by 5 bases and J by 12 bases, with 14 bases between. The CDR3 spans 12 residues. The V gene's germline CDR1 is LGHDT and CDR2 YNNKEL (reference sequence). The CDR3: CASSSLWRGQFF. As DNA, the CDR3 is TGTGCCAGCAGCTCCCTTTGGCGGGGGCAGTTCTTC.

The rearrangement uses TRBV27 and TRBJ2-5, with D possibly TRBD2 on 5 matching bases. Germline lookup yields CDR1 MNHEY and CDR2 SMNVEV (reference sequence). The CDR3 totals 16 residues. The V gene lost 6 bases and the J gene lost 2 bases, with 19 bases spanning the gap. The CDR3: CASRASELAGQETQYF. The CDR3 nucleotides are TGTGCCAGCAGGGCTTCTGAGCTAGCTGGTCAAGAGACCCAGTACTTC.